This entry features one T cell receptor beta chain sequence. This record belongs to a study of blood T cell repertoires in COVID-19. Enrolled during active infection, Seattle patients were then followed longitudinally. The method was immunoSEQ multiplex PCR; TCRdb's version includes in-frame clones alone and lacks a portion of them. In the table there are 330,000 or so clones, roughly 90% of which are singletons. Input material: peripheral blood. The sequence was collected from a woman aged 55-69 years with COVID-19, enrolled during active disease.

The CDR3 DNA is TGTGCCAGCAGCCAAGCTTCCAGGGGCACAGATACGCAGTATTTT. The encoded protein is CASSQASRGTDTQYF. The rearrangement links TRBV4-2 to TRBJ2-3; tentative D call: TRBD1 (5 bases). In germline, CDR1 is LGHNA, CDR2 YNFKEQ. The CDR3 runs to 15 residues. Trimming pared 1 base from V and 1 base from J, leaving 9 bases between.